A single sample is the source of the 21 T cell receptor beta chains below, sequenced in a study of CD8+ T cells in alopecia areata. Described treatment: oral pan-JAK inhibitor, 5-10 mg twice daily. Reverse transcription of extracted RNA yielded cDNA, which provided the sequencing template. The assay was immunoSEQ multiplex PCR, and TCRdb's table has in-frame clones only and misses some. The sample yields some 210,000 clones, approximately 67% seen once. Sequencing used CD4+ T cells sorted from blood, obtained around week 46, from a patient treated with tofacitinib. Receptors were obtained from a human donor with alopecia areata.

The CDR3 nucleotides read TGTGCCTGGAGTGTACTGAGTGAGCAGTTCTTC. Translated: CAWSVLSEQFF. The V gene is TRBV30, the J gene TRBJ2-1, with no clear D. The germline V gene has CDR1 GTSNPN and CDR2 SVGIG (reference sequence). V was clipped by 0 bases and J by 9 bases, with 6 bases between them. The CDR3 is 11 amino acids.

This chain uses TRBV29-1 with TRBJ1-2, with 10 positions matching TRBD1. Germline values: CDR1 SQVTM, CDR2 ANQGSEA. V shed 7 bases, J shed 7 bases, and the junction held 6 bases outside the gene matches. The CDR3 totals 12 residues. CDR3 DNA: TGCAGCGGGAGGACAGGGGGTTCTGGCTACACCTTC. Protein: CSGRTGGSGYTF.

J is TRBJ1-1 and V is TRBV4-3; no firm D call. Germline V gives CDR1 LGHNA, CDR2 YSLEER. There are 14 residues in the CDR3. The V and J ends lost 5 bases and 4 bases respectively, with 14 bases between them. The CDR3 sequence is CASSSGTAATEAFF. The DNA of the CDR3 is TGCGCCAGCAGCTCAGGTACGGCAGCCACTGAAGCTTTCTTT.

CDR3 sequence reads: CASSLMVGVRPEAFF. The CDR3 coding sequence is TGTGCCAGCAGCTTGATGGTGGGGGTGAGGCCTGAAGCTTTCTTT. The rearrangement uses TRBV5-6 and TRBJ1-1; a weak D match, TRBD1 (5 bases). CDR1 and CDR2 from the germline V gene are SGHDT and YYEEEE. The length of the CDR3 is 15 residues. The V and J ends lost 1 base and 6 bases respectively, with 16 bases between them.

The genes are TRBV29-1 and TRBJ1-1; D possibly corresponds to TRBD1 (6 bases). Germline V lookup: CDR1 SQVTM, CDR2 ANQGSEA. Trimming pared 6 bases from V and 6 bases from J, leaving 20 bases between. The CDR3 is made up of 14 amino acids. This CDR3 reads CSVLPGHQEAEAFF. CDR3 nucleotides: TGCAGCGTCTTACCGGGACACCAGGAGGCTGAAGCTTTCTTT.

This clone was recorded a few times. The chain joins TRBV30 to TRBJ1-6; 8 nucleotides agree with TRBD1. Germline V gene sequence: CDR1 GTSNPN, CDR2 SVGIG (reference sequence). V was pared by 0 bases and J by 7 bases, with 2 bases of the junction left unmatched. The CDR3 has 14 residues. CDR3 in amino acids: CAWSVTGGNSPLHF. The CDR3 coding sequence is TGTGCCTGGAGTGTAACAGGGGGAAATTCACCCCTCCACTTT. The whole variable domain, filled in from reference TRBV30 and TRBJ1-6, reads SQTIHQWPATLVQPVGSPLSLECTVEGTSNPNLYWYRQAAGRGLQLLFYSVGIGQISSEVPQNLSASRPQDRQFILSSKKLLLSDSGFYLCAWSVTGGNSPLHFGNGTRLTVT.

The V and J genes are TRBV7-6 and TRBJ2-5; no firm D call. CDR1 and CDR2 from the germline V gene are SGHVS and FNYEAQ. V was cut by 2 bases and J by 5 bases, with 9 bases left in between. The CDR3 has 13 residues. For the CDR3, the DNA is TGTGCCAGCAGCTTATGGATGCGGGAGACCCAGTACTTC. This translates into CASSLWMRETQYF.

This rearrangement joins TRBV2 to TRBJ2-5, with 9 bases fitting TRBD1. J gave up 5 bases and V 6 bases, and 7 bases lay outside the gene matches. The CDR3 covers 14 residues. Germline V CDR1 and CDR2: SNHLY, FYNNEI. For the CDR3, the DNA is TGTGCCAGCAGCGAGGACAGGGGACGGGAGACCCAGTACTTC. Translation: CASSEDRGRETQYF. The whole variable domain, remainder taken from reference TRBV2 and TRBJ2-5, is EPEVTQTPSHQVTQMGQEVILRCVPISNHLYFYWYRQILGQKVEFLVSFYNNEISEKSEIFDDQFSVERPDGSNFTLKIRSTKLEDSAMYFCASSEDRGRETQYFGPGTRLLVL.

This clone was counted at least ten times. The J gene is TRBJ1-4, the V gene TRBV6-5, with D perhaps matching TRBD1 (5 bases). Germline loops: CDR1 MNHEY, CDR2 SVGAGI. Trimming took 0 bases from V and 1 from J, leaving 6 bases between them. The CDR3 runs 15 residues. CDR3 DNA: TGTGCCAGCAGTTACTCGGGGGAAACTAATGAAAAACTGTTTTTT. Translating gives CASSYSGETNEKLFF.

This clone was found a few times. The chain employs TRBV4-3 and TRBJ1-6; D is uncertain. The CDR3 is 15 residues long. Between the trimmed V and J ends, which lost 0 bases and 10 bases, there was a span of 13 bases. The germline V gene encodes CDR1 LGHNA and CDR2 YSLEER. The CDR3 DNA is TGCGCCAGCAGCCAAGAGAGTAGACCGGGATCACCCCTCCACTTT. This encodes CASSQESRPGSPLHF.

This clone was counted a few times. This chain joins TRBV28 and TRBJ1-1, with D unclear. Trimming took off 5 bases at V and 1 base at J, with 14 bases between the two ends. The CDR3 loop spans 15 amino acids. Per germline, CDR1 MDHEN and CDR2 SYDVKM. CDR3 region: CASSRLLAGNTEAFF. Written as DNA, the CDR3 is TGTGCCAGCAGTCGCCTCCTCGCCGGGAACACTGAAGCTTTCTTT.

This clone was seen a few times. The chain uses TRBV5-1 and TRBJ1-6; D is uncertain. This CDR3 region has 15 residues. V lost 0 bases, J lost 11 bases, and 15 bases lay in between. The germline gives CDR1 SGHRS, CDR2 YFSETQ. The CDR3: CASSLEGNLAAPLHF. The CDR3 region has the DNA TGCGCCAGCAGCTTGGAGGGCAACCTCGCGGCACCCCTCCACTTT.

This clone showed up just a few times. The CDR3 protein is CASSSRGPMVGSGNIQYF. CDR3 in DNA: TGTGCCAGCAGCTCCCGAGGGCCCATGGTAGGGTCGGGTAACATTCAGTACTTC. This chain uses TRBV7-2 with TRBJ2-4; D perhaps matches TRBD2 (5 bases). The CDR3 totals 18 residues. Per the germline V gene, CDR1 is SGHTA and CDR2 is FQGNSA. Trimming removed 4 bases at V and 7 bases at J, with 26 bases between.

This rearrangement joins TRBV5-1 to TRBJ2-7; no clear D. V lost 4 bases and J 2 bases, leaving 10 bases between the germline ends. The CDR3 extends over 13 amino acids. From germline, CDR1 is SGHRS and CDR2 YFSETQ. The CDR3 DNA reads as TGCGCCAGCAGCGCGACTGGGGCCTACGAGCAGTACTTC. Translated, it gives CASSATGAYEQYF.

The chain recombines TRBV7-3 with TRBJ1-1, with TRBD1 as a possible D gene (6 bases). Trimming left V 4 bases short and J 5 bases short, with 17 bases between. The CDR3 is 15 residues long. Looked up from germline, CDR1 is SGHTA and CDR2 is FQGTGA. CDR3 sequence: CASSSQGGVGTEAFF. The CDR3 region has the DNA TGTGCCAGCAGCTCACAGGGAGGGGTTGGGACTGAAGCTTTCTTT. Drawing the rest from reference TRBV7-3 and TRBJ1-1, the complete variable domain is GAGVSQTPSNKVTEKGKYVELRCDPISGHTALYWYRQSLGQGPEFLIYFQGTGAADDSGLPNDRFFAVRPEGSVSTLKIQRTERGDSAVYLCASSSQGGVGTEAFFGQGTRLTVV.

The CDR3 is CASRPSLAATEAFF. The CDR3 DNA follows: TGTGCCAGCAGACCAAGCCTTGCGGCCACTGAAGCTTTCTTT. V and J are TRBV6-5 and TRBJ1-1; D uncertain. This CDR3 contains 14 residues. V was cut by 6 bases and J by 4 bases, with 15 bases left in between. Germline CDR1 MNHEY, CDR2 SVGAGI.

V is TRBV15 and J is TRBJ1-2; D possibly corresponds to TRBD1 (5 bases). Between the trimmed V and J ends, which lost 0 bases and 6 bases, there was a span of 14 bases. Germline values: CDR1 LNHNV, CDR2 YYDKDF (reference sequence). There are 15 residues in the CDR3. CDR3 sequence reads: CATSRDRGGVNGYTF. The CDR3 DNA reads as TGTGCCACCAGCAGAGATCGGGGCGGTGTCAATGGCTACACCTTC.

The rearrangement uses TRBV30 and TRBJ1-2; weak D call: TRBD1 (5 bases). Germline CDR1 and CDR2: GTSNPN and SVGIG (reference sequence). CDR3 size: 14 residues. Trimming pared 3 bases from V and 3 bases from J, leaving 14 bases between. The CDR3 sequence is CAWRPSGGDYGYTF. The CDR3 nucleotides read TGTGCCTGGAGGCCCAGCGGGGGGGACTATGGCTACACCTTC. Looking up the rest from reference TRBV30 and TRBJ1-2 gives the full variable domain: SQTIHQWPATLVQPVGSPLSLECTVEGTSNPNLYWYRQAAGRGLQLLFYSVGIGQISSEVPQNLSASRPQDRQFILSSKKLLLSDSGFYLCAWRPSGGDYGYTFGSGTRLTVV.

V usage is TRBV7-2 and J usage is TRBJ2-3; D is possibly TRBD2 (7 bases). CDR1 and CDR2 (germline): SGHTA, FQGNSA. The CDR3 has 15 amino acids. The V end lost 3 bases, the J end lost 12 bases, and 22 bases lay between the germline ends. The CDR3 nucleotides are TGTGCCAGCAGCTTCAGAGAAGCGGGACAAAGCCTTCAGTATTTT. Translation gives CASSFREAGQSLQYF.

A few counts support this clone. V usage is TRBV4-3 and J usage is TRBJ2-7, with D possibly matching TRBD2 (5 bases). The CDR3 consists of 15 residues. V was shortened by 4 bases and J by 3 bases, with 16 bases between the two germline ends. Germline V gives CDR1 LGHNA, CDR2 YSLEER. The CDR3 bases are TGCGCCAGCAGCCTGGACTTCCAGAGTTTCTACGAGCAGTACTTC. This translates into CASSLDFQSFYEQYF.

The chain recombines TRBV5-6 with TRBJ2-5; 7 bases agree with TRBD1. The CDR3 loop spans 15 amino acids. With 3 bases clipped from V and 4 bases from J, the junction kept 9 bases outside the gene matches. Per the germline V gene, CDR1 is SGHDT and CDR2 is YYEEEE. CDR3 in DNA: TGTGCCAGCAGCTCCGGACCAGGGGGTGGAGAGACCCAGTACTTC. Amino acid sequence: CASSSGPGGGETQYF.